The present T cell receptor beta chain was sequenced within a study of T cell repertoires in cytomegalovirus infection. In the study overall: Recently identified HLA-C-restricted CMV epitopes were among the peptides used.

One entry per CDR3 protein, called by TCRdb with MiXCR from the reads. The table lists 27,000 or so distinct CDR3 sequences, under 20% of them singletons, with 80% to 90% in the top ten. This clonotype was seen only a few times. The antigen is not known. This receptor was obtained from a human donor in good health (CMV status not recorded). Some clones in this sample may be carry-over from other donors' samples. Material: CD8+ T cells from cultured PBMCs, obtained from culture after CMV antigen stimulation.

The CDR3, as DNA: TGCGCCAGCAGCCAAGAGGAGATGAGGAACAGGGTCGGAGGTGAGCAGTTCTTC. Its protein product is CASSQEEMRNRVGGEQFF. This sequence joins TRBV4-1 and TRBJ2-1; a possible D gene is TRBD1 (6 bases). The V and J ends lost 0 bases and 9 bases respectively, with 24 bases between them. This CDR3 region has 18 residues. Germline lookup yields CDR1 MGHRA and CDR2 YSYEKL.